This TCR beta chain stems from a study of T cells in Graves' hyperthyroidism and ophthalmopathy. Trimming stripped 3 bases from V and 8 bases from J, with 14 bases between. This CDR3 region has 15 residues. Germline CDR1 and CDR2: LGHDT and YNNKEL (reference sequence). Amplification of TCR beta CDR3 regions was performed using RNA transcripts as template. The study used the HTBI primer set for a first-round RT-PCR of the TCR CDR3. TCRdb fed the multiplex PCR reads into MiXCR, producing one record per CDR3 protein. The sample shows more than 300,000 distinct CDR3 sequences, around 13% of them seen only once. This clonotype was observed a few times.

This clonotype was sampled from a woman in her twenties or thirties with Graves' hyperthyroidism. The sequencing input was blood. The V and J genes are TRBV3-1 and TRBJ1-6; D may be TRBD1 (6 bases). Here the CDR3 DNA reads TGTGCCAGCAGCCAGGTACAGGGTGTAGATTCACCCCTCCACTTT. This encodes CASSQVQGVDSPLHF.